This TCR beta chain was identified during a study of blood T cell repertoires in COVID-19. Overall study: PBMCs, B-cell-depleted T cells, or T cells provided the cDNA or gDNA that made up the material.

The protocol was immunoSEQ multiplex PCR, while the TCRdb copy is restricted to in-frame clones and leaves out a portion. The data contain about 170,000 clones, about 80% of them singletons. The CDR3 runs to 14 residues. The germline CDR1 and CDR2 sequences are SQVTM and ANQGSEA. Germline trimming cut 6 bases from V and 2 bases from J; bases unmatched to any gene: 8. Assignments of participants to cohorts depended upon their own reported clinical history. The sequencing sample was made of PBMCs or T cells enriched from blood (not recorded which). This TCR was recovered from a woman between 65 and 79 years old in a cohort exposed to, infected with or recovered from COVID-19 (not recorded which). V is TRBV29-1 and J is TRBJ2-3; the match to TRBD1 covers 7 bases. CDR3 sequence reads: CSVGTGDLTDTQYF. The CDR3 nucleotides are TGCAGCGTCGGTACAGGGGACCTCACAGATACGCAGTATTTT.